This is a list of T cell receptor beta chains from one sample in a study of T-cell memory formation after mild COVID-19. TCRdb processed the 5' RACE reads anew with MiXCR; each CDR3 protein has one entry. The sample has approximately 260,000 distinct CDR3 sequences; 16% are singletons. Sequenced: PBMCs or a T cell subset sorted from them (not recorded which). Source of these receptors: a man between 18 and 29 years old who had mild COVID-19 (a few samples of this study predate the infection). Cell type and time point are not known. Each CDR3 is given with its conserved first and last residue.

>TRBJ1-5|TRBV6-5|12
CASSDSGQPQHF
>TRBJ2-4|TRBV15|12
CATRGQGNIQYF
>TRBJ2-6|TRBV7-3|18
CASSLRTGGGTGANVLTF
>TRBJ1-6|TRBV3-1|14
CASSQGAFGSPLHF
>TRBJ2-1|TRBV11-2|15
CASSTGTSSYNEQFF
>TRBJ2-1|TRBV20-1|17
CSALRRGAASSYNEQFF
>TRBJ2-2|TRBV4-2|15
CASSRPGATGGELFF
>TRBJ1-3|TRBV12-3/TRBV12-4|10
CASRRNTIYF
>TRBJ1-3|TRBV7-6|16
CASSFLSGYTGNTIYF
>TRBJ1-6|TRBV10-3|15
CAISESQGAYSPLHF
>TRBJ2-3|TRBV11-2|13
CATRPGVTDTQYF
>TRBJ1-1|TRBV9|15
CASSVFGDMNTEAFF
>TRBJ2-2|TRBV5-1|15
CASSGSGRGSGELFF
>TRBJ2-3|TRBV4-1|13
CASSLTGTGKQYF
>TRBJ2-2|TRBV7-3|13
CASSSGGVGELFF
>TRBJ2-2|TRBV7-2|16
CASSLFLQGSGGELFF
>TRBJ2-7|TRBV10-1|17
CASSESRGGQGSYEQYF
>TRBJ1-2|TRBV7-2|13
CASSLGTGGGYTF
>TRBJ2-3|TRBV15|16
CATSPTGRSIADTQYF
>TRBJ2-3|TRBV5-1|17
CASSFGGGQSWSDTQYF
>TRBJ2-5|TRBV6-2/TRBV6-3|12
CAATGADGTQYF
>TRBJ2-3|TRBV5-1|12
CASRPNTDTQYF
>TRBJ2-5|TRBV4-3|16
CASSQDRGQGSKTQYF
>TRBJ1-2|TRBV14|17
CASSQESGLGTGGGYTF
>TRBJ2-3|TRBV6-2/TRBV6-3|17
CASSPELAGGPADTQYF
>TRBJ2-1|TRBV5-1|12
CASSFRGHEQFF
>TRBJ1-4|TRBV7-6|14
CASSSLAVNEKLFF